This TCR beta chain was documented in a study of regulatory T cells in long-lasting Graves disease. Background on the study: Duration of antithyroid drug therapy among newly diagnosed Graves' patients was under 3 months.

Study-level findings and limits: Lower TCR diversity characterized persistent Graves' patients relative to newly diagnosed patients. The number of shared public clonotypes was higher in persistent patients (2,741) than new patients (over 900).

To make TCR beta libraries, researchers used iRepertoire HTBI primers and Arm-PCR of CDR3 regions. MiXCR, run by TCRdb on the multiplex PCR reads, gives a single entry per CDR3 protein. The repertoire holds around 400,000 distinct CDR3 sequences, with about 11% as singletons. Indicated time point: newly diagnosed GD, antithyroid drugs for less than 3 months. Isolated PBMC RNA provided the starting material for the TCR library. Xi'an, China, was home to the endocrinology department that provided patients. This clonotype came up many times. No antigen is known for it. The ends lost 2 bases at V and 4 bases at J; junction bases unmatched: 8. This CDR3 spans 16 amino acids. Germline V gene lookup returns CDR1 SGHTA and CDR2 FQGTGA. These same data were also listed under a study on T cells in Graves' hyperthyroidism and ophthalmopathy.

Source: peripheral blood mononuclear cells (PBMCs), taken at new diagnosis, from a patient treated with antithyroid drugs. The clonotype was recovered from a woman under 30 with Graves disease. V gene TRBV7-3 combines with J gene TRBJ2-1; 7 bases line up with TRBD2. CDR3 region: CASSLGAGLPYNEQFF. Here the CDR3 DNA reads TGTGCCAGCAGCTTAGGGGCGGGACTACCTTACAATGAGCAGTTCTTC.